The clone carrying this TCR beta chain was recorded a few times. This entry belongs to a study of blood T cell repertoires in COVID-19. Study context: PBMCs, B-cell-depleted T cells, or T cells were the source of the cDNA or gDNA that made up the material.

This CDR3 is 16 amino acids long. CDR1 KGHSH and CDR2 LQKENI come from the germline V gene. The germline V and J ends were trimmed by 3 bases and 0 bases, with 12 bases remaining between them. Only in-frame clones appear in the TCRdb table, and some are missing; sequencing was by immunoSEQ multiplex PCR. The sample consists of about 56,000 clones, more than 75% of them appearing once. The specimen sequenced was peripheral blood. The chain combines TRBV18 with TRBJ1-3; TRBD1 is a possible D gene (5 bases). The TCR was taken from a woman of 80 years or more with acute or convalescent COVID-19. The CDR3 bases are TGTGCCAGCTCACCGAGACAGATAAACTCTGGAAACACCATATATTTT. Its protein product is CASSPRQINSGNTIYF.